What follows describes a single T cell receptor beta chain. This specimen comes from a study of T cell changes during pregnancy in multiple sclerosis. The method was immunoSEQ multiplex PCR; TCRdb's version includes in-frame clones alone and lacks a portion of them. The sample lists about 42,000 clones, more than 85% occurring once. Looked up from germline, CDR1 is MDHEN and CDR2 is SYDVKM. The length of the CDR3 is 12 residues. The V and J ends lost 8 bases and 6 bases respectively, with 14 bases between them. Material: CD4+ T cells from peripheral blood mononuclear cells, obtained after pregnancy. The V gene is TRBV28, the J gene TRBJ2-7; no clear D. The sequence was collected from a female donor in good health, enrolled as a control in a pregnancy study. CDR3 loop: CASPAPTGEQYF. The CDR3 DNA is TGTGCCAGCCCTGCGCCCACCGGCGAGCAGTACTTC. The full variable domain, completed using reference TRBV28 and TRBJ2-7, is DVKVTQSSRYLVKRTGEKVFLECVQDMDHENMFWYRQDPGLGLRLIYFSYDVKMKEKGDIPEGYSVSREKKERFSLILESASTNQTSMYLCASPAPTGEQYFGPGTRLTVT.